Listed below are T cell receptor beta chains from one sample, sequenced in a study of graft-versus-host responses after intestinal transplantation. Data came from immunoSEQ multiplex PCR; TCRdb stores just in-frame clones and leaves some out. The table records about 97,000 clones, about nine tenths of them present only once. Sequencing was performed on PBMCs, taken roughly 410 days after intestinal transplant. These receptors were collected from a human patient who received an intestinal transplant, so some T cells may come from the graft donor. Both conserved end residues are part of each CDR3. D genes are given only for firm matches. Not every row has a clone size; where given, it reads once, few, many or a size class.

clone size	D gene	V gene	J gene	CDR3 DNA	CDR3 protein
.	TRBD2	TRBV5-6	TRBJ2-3	TGTGCCAGCAGCTCACTAGCGGGGGAGCCCACTAGCACAGATACGCAGTATTTT	CASSSLAGEPTSTDTQYF
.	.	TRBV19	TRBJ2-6	TGTGCCAGTAGTATAGATGCTGGGACCGGGGCCAACGTCCTGACTTTC	CASSIDAGTGANVLTF
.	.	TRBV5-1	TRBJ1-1	TGCGCCAGCAGCTTGAAGGGTACTGAAGCTTTCTTT	CASSLKGTEAFF
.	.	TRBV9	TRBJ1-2	TGTGCCAGCAGCGTAGGGGTGAGGAGCTCTAACTATGGCTACACCTTC	CASSVGVRSSNYGYTF
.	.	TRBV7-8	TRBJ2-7	TGTGCCAGCAGCTTAGTTACGACCTACGAGCAGTACTTC	CASSLVTTYEQYF
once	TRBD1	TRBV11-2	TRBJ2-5	TGTGCCAGCAGCCCCGGGACAGGGTTCCAAGAGACCCAGTACTTC	CASSPGTGFQETQYF
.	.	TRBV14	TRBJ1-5	TGTGCCAGCAGCCACTCAGCTAATCAGCCCCAGCATTTT	CASSHSANQPQHF
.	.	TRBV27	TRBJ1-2	TGTGCCAGCAGTTTACTCCCGGGCCGTCTCACCTATGGCTACACCTTC	CASSLLPGRLTYGYTF
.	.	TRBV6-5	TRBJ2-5	TGTGCCAGCAGTTACTCGATGGGGGGGCTGGAGACCCAGTACTTC	CASSYSMGGLETQYF
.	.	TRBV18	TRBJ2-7	TGTGCCAGCTCCCCCTCCCCGACAATCTCCTACGAGCAGTACTTC	CASSPSPTISYEQYF
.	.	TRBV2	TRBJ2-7	TGTGCCGCCAGGGGAACCGTCGCCTACGAGCAGTACTTC	CAARGTVAYEQYF
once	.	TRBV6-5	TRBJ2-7	TGTGCCAGCAGTTACTCTGGGGGGGACAACTCCTACGAGCAGTACTTC	CASSYSGGDNSYEQYF
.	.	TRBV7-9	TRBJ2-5	TGTGCCAGCCTGGGGGCAGGGTGGGGGACCCAGTACTTC	CASLGAGWGTQYF
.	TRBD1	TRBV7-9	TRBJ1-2	TGTGCCAGCAGCTTAGGCAGACCGGACAGGAGCTCCTATGGCTACACCTTC	CASSLGRPDRSSYGYTF
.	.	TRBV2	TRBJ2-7	TGTGCCAGCAGTGAAGCGGGGTACTCCTACGAGCAGTACTTC	CASSEAGYSYEQYF
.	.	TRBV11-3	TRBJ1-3	TGTGCCAGCAGCCGCGGGGGGTCTGGAAACACCATATATTTT	CASSRGGSGNTIYF
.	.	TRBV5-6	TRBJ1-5	TGTGCCAGCAGCCTCCGCGCTGGCATGAGCCAGCCCCAGCATTTT	CASSLRAGMSQPQHF
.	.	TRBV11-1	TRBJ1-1	TGTGCCAGCAGCTTAGGTCGGGATGTAACCCGCTACACTGAAGCTTTCTTT	CASSLGRDVTRYTEAFF
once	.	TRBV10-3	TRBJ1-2	TGTGCCATCAGTGAGTATTGGGACCGGAACTATGGCTACACCTTC	CAISEYWDRNYGYTF
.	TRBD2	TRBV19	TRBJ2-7	TGTGCCAGTAGTATCGGGACTAGTCCCGTCAGCGAGCAGTACTTC	CASSIGTSPVSEQYF
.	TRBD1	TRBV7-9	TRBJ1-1	TGTGCCAGCAGCTACGTGACAGGGGGCCCCACTGAAGCTTTCTTT	CASSYVTGGPTEAFF
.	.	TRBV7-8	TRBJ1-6	TGTGCCAGCAGCAACCACCGAACAGACCCTTATAATTCACCCCTCCACTTT	CASSNHRTDPYNSPLHF
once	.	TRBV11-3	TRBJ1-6	TGTGCCAGCAGCCCGTCGGGACGGCTTCTGTCACCCCTCCACTTT	CASSPSGRLLSPLHF
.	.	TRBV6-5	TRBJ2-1	TGTGCCAGCAGTGCGACGGACTGGAGTAACAATGAGCAGTTCTTC	CASSATDWSNNEQFF
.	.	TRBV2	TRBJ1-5	TGTGCCAGCAGGTACCCAGGGACGGGTTCTCAGCCCCAGCATTTT	CASRYPGTGSQPQHF
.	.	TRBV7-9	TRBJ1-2	TGTGCCAGCAGCCCCAATTCCGGACCCTATGGCTACACCTTC	CASSPNSGPYGYTF
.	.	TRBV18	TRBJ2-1	TGTGCCAGCTCACCACCAGGGCAGGGTTCAGGTGAGCAGTTCTTC	CASSPPGQGSGEQFF
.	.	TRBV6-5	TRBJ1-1	TGTGCCAGCCGAAGGCGGGGGGCCCCGGACAGTAAAGCTTTCTTT	CASRRRGAPDSKAFF
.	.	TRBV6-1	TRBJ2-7	TGTGCCAGCAGGCCCCTAAGCTCCTACGAGCAGTACTTC	CASRPLSSYEQYF
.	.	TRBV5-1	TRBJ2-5	TGCGCCAGCAGCTTGGCGCGGGGACTAGAGACCCAGTACTTC	CASSLARGLETQYF
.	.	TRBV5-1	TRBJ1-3	TGCGCCAGCAGCTCCGACACATATGGAAACACCATATATTTT	CASSSDTYGNTIYF
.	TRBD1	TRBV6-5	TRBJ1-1	TGTGCCAGCAGTTACCCCCGGGGCAGGGGGGGGGAAGCTTTCTTT	CASSYPRGRGGEAFF
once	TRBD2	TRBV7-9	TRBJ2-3	TGTGCCAGCAGCTTAATACTAGCGGGGGGGCGTCTCCGCGATACGCAGTATTTT	CASSLILAGGRLRDTQYF
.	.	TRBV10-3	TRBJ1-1	TGTGCCATCACCCCAGGACAGCCGACTGAAGCTTTCTTT	CAITPGQPTEAFF
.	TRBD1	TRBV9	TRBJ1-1	TGTGCCAGCAGCGTAGCTGGGACAGCGAACACTGAAGCTTTCTTT	CASSVAGTANTEAFF
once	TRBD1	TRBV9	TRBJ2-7	TGTGCCAGCAGCTCCTCCGGGACAGGGGCGGCCGAGCAGTACTTC	CASSSSGTGAAEQYF
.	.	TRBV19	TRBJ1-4	TGTGCCTCTCGGGGGGAATTTAATGAAAAACTGTTTTTT	CASRGEFNEKLFF
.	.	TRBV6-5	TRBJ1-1	TGTGCCAGCAATAGGGGGGTTGGAAACACTGAAGCTTTCTTT	CASNRGVGNTEAFF
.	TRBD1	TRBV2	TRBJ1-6	TGTGCCAGCAGTCCCGGGACAGGGGAATCACCCCTCCACTTT	CASSPGTGESPLHF
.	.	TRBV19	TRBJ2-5	TGTGCCACTGGCGAAGAGACCCAGTACTTC	CATGEETQYF